Presented here are 26 T cell receptor beta chains from one specimen sequenced in a study of pediatric ulcerative colitis. Here immunoSEQ multiplex PCR was the method, and the copy in TCRdb shows in-frame clones only, minus some. The table lists some 10,000 clones, 82% of them singletons, with about 3.9% in the top ten. Rectal tissue came from one to two pinch biopsies taken at colonoscopy. Specimen: gut tissue. The source of these receptors is a girl aged 5-17 years who was a control in a study of pediatric ulcerative colitis.

CDR3 in DNA: TGTGCCAGCAGTTTTGGGGCAGCCTACGAGCAGTACTTC. This translates into CASSFGAAYEQYF. V and J are TRBV28 and TRBJ2-7, with D possibly TRBD1 on 5 matching bases. Trimming removed 3 bases from V and 2 bases from J, with 8 bases in between. Germline V CDR1 and CDR2: MDHEN, SYDVKM. The CDR3 is 13 residues long.

The J gene is TRBJ2-5, the V gene TRBV7-8; D unresolved. V was pared by 2 bases and J by 7 bases, with 14 bases between. CDR1 SGHVS and CDR2 FQNEAQ come from the germline V gene. CDR3 length: 14 residues. The CDR3 nucleotides read TGTGCCAGCAGCTTAATGGCACATGAAGGGACCCAGTACTTC. Translation gives CASSLMAHEGTQYF.

The chain carries TRBV4-1 and TRBJ2-5; D assignment may be TRBD1 or TRBD2 (5 bases each). The CDR3 is 15 residues long. Deletions cut 6 bases from V and 2 bases from J, with 16 bases between. The germline V gene encodes CDR1 MGHRA and CDR2 YSYEKL. The CDR3 nucleotides are TGCGCCAGCAGTCCCGGCCAGGGAGTTCAAGAGACCCAGTACTTC. Translating it yields CASSPGQGVQETQYF.

The chain has TRBV6-5 and TRBJ2-5, with 7 bases lining up with TRBD1. Germline V gives CDR1 MNHEY, CDR2 SVGAGI. The V and J ends lost 2 bases and 0 bases, in that order; junction bases with no gene match: 6. The CDR3 consists of 16 residues. CDR3 nucleotide sequence: TGTGCCAGCAGTTACCGCGGCAGGGGGTACCAAGAGACCCAGTACTTC. This translates into CASSYRGRGYQETQYF.

The genes are TRBV29-1 and TRBJ1-1; weak D call: TRBD1 (5 bases). V lost 6 bases and J lost 0, with 11 bases in between. CDR1 and CDR2 (germline): SQVTM, ANQGSEA. The CDR3 totals 13 residues. As DNA, the CDR3 is TGCAGCGTCACAGGACGGGTGAACACTGAAGCTTTCTTT. Encoded protein: CSVTGRVNTEAFF.

Concerning this clone itself: Additional DNA sequences in this sample encode the identical CDR3. The chain links TRBV6-5 to TRBJ1-5; weak D call: TRBD1 (5 bases). This CDR3 contains 15 residues. The germline gives CDR1 MNHEY, CDR2 SVGAGI. V dropped 5 bases and J dropped 6 bases, with 17 bases sitting between them. This CDR3 reads CASSPHRGGGQPQHF. The CDR3 nucleotides are TGTGCCAGCAGTCCACACCGCGGGGGGGGTCAGCCCCAGCATTTT.

The chain combines TRBV30 with TRBJ2-2; D not resolved. Trimming stripped 0 bases from V and 8 bases from J, with 13 bases between. There are 14 residues in the CDR3. The V gene's germline CDR1 is GTSNPN and CDR2 SVGIG (reference sequence). The CDR3: CAWSVVGIRGELFF. The DNA of the CDR3 is TGTGCCTGGAGTGTAGTGGGTATCAGAGGGGAGCTGTTTTTT.

V gene TRBV19 combines with J gene TRBJ1-1; 7 bases match TRBD1. V shed 4 bases, J shed 4 bases, and the junction held 6 bases outside the gene matches. The CDR3 length is 14 residues. The germline CDR1 and CDR2 sequences are LNHDA and SQIVND (reference sequence). CDR3 DNA: TGTGCCAGTAGTACCGAGAGGGACAGCACTGAAGCTTTCTTT. It specifies CASSTERDSTEAFF. The full variable domain, in which reference TRBV19 and TRBJ1-1 provide the parts outside the CDR3, is DGGITQSPKYLFRKEGQNVTLSCEQNLNHDAMYWYRQDPGQGLRLIYYSQIVNDFQKGDIAEGYSVSREKKESFPLTVTSAQKNPTAFYLCASSTERDSTEAFFGQGTRLTVV.

The chain couples TRBV9 to TRBJ1-1; TRBD1 aligns across 12 bases. The germline gives CDR1 SGDLS, CDR2 YYNGEE. Trimming at V came to 0 bases and at J to 11 bases, leaving 11 bases not matched to a gene. The CDR3 is made up of 16 amino acids. This chain's CDR3 is CASSVAAGTGGDLAFF. The DNA for the CDR3 is TGTGCCAGCAGCGTAGCGGCCGGGACAGGGGGCGACTTGGCTTTCTTT. The full variable domain, its missing parts supplied by reference TRBV9 and TRBJ1-1, is DSGVTQTPKHLITATGQRVTLRCSPRSGDLSVYWYQQSLDQGLQFLIQYYNGEERAKGNILERFSAQQFPDLHSELNLSSLELGDSALYFCASSVAAGTGGDLAFFGQGTRLTVV.

The chain is built from TRBV30 and TRBJ1-2; the match to TRBD1 covers 7 bases. Trimming cost V 3 bases and J 4 bases; bases outside gene matches: 5. The CDR3 sequence is 13 residues long. The V gene's germline CDR1 is GTSNPN and CDR2 SVGIG (reference sequence). CDR3 sequence (DNA): TGTGCCTGGAGCACAGGGGTCAGCTATGGCTACACCTTC. It translates to CAWSTGVSYGYTF. Complete variable domain (other parts from reference TRBV30 and TRBJ1-2): SQTIHQWPATLVQPVGSPLSLECTVEGTSNPNLYWYRQAAGRGLQLLFYSVGIGQISSEVPQNLSASRPQDRQFILSSKKLLLSDSGFYLCAWSTGVSYGYTFGSGTRLTVV.

The chain recombines TRBV7-2 with TRBJ2-3, with D hard to call. The CDR3 consists of 14 residues. V was cut by 2 bases and J by 0 bases, with 6 bases left in between. The germline CDR1 and CDR2 sequences are SGHTA and FQGNSA. As DNA, the CDR3 is TGTGCCAGCAGCTTATGGGCGAGCACAGATACGCAGTATTTT. The encoded protein is CASSLWASTDTQYF.

The chain couples TRBV28 to TRBJ2-7; 14 positions match TRBD2. Germline assignment: CDR1 MDHEN and CDR2 SYDVKM. This CDR3 is 15 amino acids long. The junction had 10 bases not matched to a gene; V was cut back by 2 bases and J by 13 bases. CDR3 nucleotide sequence: TGTGCCAGCAGTTTAGGACGGGGACTAGCGGGAGTTAGATACTTC. Encoded protein: CASSLGRGLAGVRYF.

The table lists this clone with a few counts. The chain is built from TRBV4-1 and TRBJ2-1; 10 bases match TRBD1. Germline CDR1 and CDR2: MGHRA and YSYEKL. The CDR3 is 15 amino acids. The V and J ends lost 4 bases and 6 bases, in that order; junction bases with no gene match: 6. The CDR3 sequence: CASSPGQGGVNEQFF. CDR3 DNA sequence: TGCGCCAGCAGCCCCGGACAGGGGGGGGTCAATGAGCAGTTCTTC.

The rearrangement links TRBV7-9 to TRBJ1-1; weak D call: TRBD1 (6 bases). The CDR3 spans 15 residues. Germline V lookup: CDR1 SEHNR, CDR2 FQNEAQ (reference sequence). Trimming removed 1 base from V and 8 bases from J, with 17 bases in between. CDR3 sequence: CASSLVLRWDKEAFF. The CDR3 DNA reads as TGTGCCAGCAGCTTAGTGTTAAGGTGGGACAAGGAAGCTTTCTTT.

This clone was detected only once. This sequence joins TRBV5-5 and TRBJ1-3, with a tentative D call TRBD1 (5 bases). The V end was cut by 4 bases, the J end by 0 bases, with 14 bases between. CDR1 SGHKS and CDR2 YYEKEE come from the germline V gene (reference sequence). CDR3 length equals 16 residues. CDR3 residues: CASSGGLSSSGNTIYF. DNA of the CDR3: TGTGCCAGCAGCGGGGGACTCTCATCCTCTGGAAACACCATATATTTT.

This clone was detected only a few times. The DNA of the CDR3 is TGCGCCAGCAGTGAGTCGGGAGTCAGTTCCTACGAGCAGTACTTC. It encodes CASSESGVSSYEQYF. The chain couples TRBV10-1 to TRBJ2-7; D might be TRBD2 (5 bases). Deletions cut 0 bases from V and 1 base from J, with 10 bases between. Germline V gene lookup returns CDR1 WNHNN and CDR2 SYGVQD (reference sequence). The CDR3 runs 15 residues.

The CDR3 region has the DNA TGTGCCAGCAGTTACCATCAGGGGACAGGCAATCAGCCCCAGCATTTT. Protein sequence: CASSYHQGTGNQPQHF. The rearrangement links TRBV6-5 to TRBJ1-5, with TRBD1 matching 7 bases. J gave up 2 bases and V 2 bases, and 6 bases lay outside the gene matches. The CDR3 is 16 residues long. Germline CDR1 and CDR2: MNHEY and SVGAGI.

To note about this clone: This CDR3 is also generated by other DNA sequences in the sample. The CDR3 DNA is TGCAGTGCTAGGGTGAGCTACGAGCAGTACTTC. It yields the protein CSARVSYEQYF. This chain links TRBV20-1 with TRBJ2-7; D unclear. V dropped 3 bases and J dropped 3 bases, with 6 bases sitting between them. Germline CDR1 reads DFQATT; CDR2 reads SNEGSKA (reference sequence). CDR3 length: 11 residues.

The V call is TRBV29-1, the J call TRBJ2-1; TRBD1 agrees at 8 bases. V was pared by 7 bases and J by 15 bases, with 11 bases of the junction left unmatched. This CDR3 is 11 amino acids long. Germline lookup yields CDR1 SQVTM and CDR2 ANQGSEA. In nucleotides, the CDR3 is TGCAGCGGCCTACAGGGGGTAGAGTCGTTCTTC. This gives the protein CSGLQGVESFF.

In this sample, this clone turned up a few times. V usage is TRBV10-3 and J usage is TRBJ1-2; unclear D gene. Trimming shortened V by 2 bases and J by 0 bases, and 13 bases separated the two germline ends. Germline CDR1 and CDR2: ENHRY and SYGVKD. This CDR3 has 16 amino acids. The CDR3 sequence: CAISETPRRPNYGYTF. The CDR3 coding sequence is TGTGCCATCAGTGAGACTCCCCGACGTCCTAACTATGGCTACACCTTC.

The chain carries TRBV10-3 and TRBJ2-2, with 9 bases fitting TRBD2. The V gene's germline CDR1 is ENHRY and CDR2 SYGVKD. V lost 3 bases and J lost 5; bases outside the gene matches: 1. This CDR3 comprises 14 residues. The CDR3 DNA reads TGTGCCATCAGTGACCTAGCGGGGACCGGGGAGCTGTTTTTT. Its translation is CAISDLAGTGELFF.

The CDR3 DNA is TGTGCCAGCTGGCCGGGACAGTATAATTCACCCCTCCACTTT. This sequence encodes CASWPGQYNSPLHF. The V gene is TRBV27, the J gene TRBJ1-6, with 7 bases identical to TRBD1. The CDR3 totals 14 residues. V shed 8 bases and J 4 bases; nucleotides not matched to a gene: 5. Germline V gives CDR1 MNHEY, CDR2 SMNVEV (reference sequence).

CDR3 sequence (DNA): TGTGCCAGCGGCGGCAGGGACCTGAACACTGAAGCTTTCTTT. Amino acid sequence: CASGGRDLNTEAFF. The chain joins TRBV2 to TRBJ1-1, with D perhaps matching TRBD1 (5 bases). Germline V gene data show CDR1 as SNHLY and CDR2 as FYNNEI. This CDR3 comprises 14 residues. V was shortened by 8 bases and J by 0 bases, with 13 bases between the two germline ends.

V is TRBV11-2 and J is TRBJ2-5; no clear D gene. The V end lost 7 bases, the J end lost 5 bases, and 11 bases lay between the germline ends. The CDR3 is 12 residues long. Germline V CDR1 and CDR2: SGHAT, FQNNGV. CDR3 amino acids: CASTLMRETQYF. In nucleotides, the CDR3 is TGTGCCAGCACCCTGATGCGGGAGACCCAGTACTTC.

This clone has a single count. The rearrangement links TRBV28 to TRBJ1-2; TRBD1 agrees at 7 bases. Trimming at V came to 10 bases and at J to 4 bases, leaving 9 bases not matched to a gene. Germline V lookup: CDR1 MDHEN, CDR2 SYDVKM. The CDR3 is made up of 13 amino acids. CDR3 nucleotide sequence: TGTGCCATACGAACAGGGGCGGCCTATGGCTACACCTTC. It translates to CAIRTGAAYGYTF.

The chain couples TRBV11-2 to TRBJ2-1; a possible D gene is TRBD1 (6 bases). Trimming pared 5 bases from V and 10 bases from J, leaving 21 bases between. Germline V gene sequence: CDR1 SGHAT, CDR2 FQNNGV. This CDR3 is built from 15 residues. The CDR3 DNA follows: TGTGCCAGCAGCCCCGACAGGTCAAAGGGGGAGGAGCAGTTCTTC. Its translation: CASSPDRSKGEEQFF.